A selection of T cell receptor beta chains follows, all from one sample in a study of shared clonotypes between healthy human individuals. Produced via immunoSEQ multiplex PCR; TCRdb's table is partial and in-frame only. In the table there are fewer than 850,000 clones, about 96% of which are singletons. The sequencing input was naive CD8+ T cells sorted from blood. All receptors derive from a man aged 30-40 years in good health. CDR3s include the opening cysteine and the closing phenylalanine or tryptophan. The D gene is left open where the match is weak. The listing skips clone size in some rows; elsewhere it reads once, few, many or a size class.

>TRBJ2-2|TRBV9|NA|NA
TGTGCCAGCAGTGTAGGGGACACCGGGGAGCTGTTTTTT
CASSVGDTGELFF
>TRBJ1-2|TRBV4-1|NA|NA
TGCGCCAGCAGCCCGCTAGGGTCGGGAAACTATGGCTACACCTTC
CASSPLGSGNYGYTF
>TRBJ1-5|TRBV10-2|NA|NA
TGCGCCAGCAGGGCGTATAGCAATCAGCCCCAGCATTTT
CASRAYSNQPQHF
>TRBJ1-2|TRBV9|NA|NA
TGTGCCAGCGGATCTAAAACGGGGGCCCGCGGCTACACCTTC
CASGSKTGARGYTF
>TRBJ2-3|TRBV5-6|NA|NA
TGTGCCAGCAGCCCTAGACAGTTTCAGCTTACAGATACGCAGTATTTT
CASSPRQFQLTDTQYF
>TRBJ2-1|TRBV27|NA|TRBD2
TGTGCCAGCAGTCCTCGGACTAGCTCCTACAATGAGCAGTTCTTC
CASSPRTSSYNEQFF
>TRBJ2-6|TRBV28|NA|NA
TGTGCCAGCAGTTTCGTGCCCCGGATGTCTGGGGCCAACGTCCTGACTTTC
CASSFVPRMSGANVLTF
>TRBJ2-5|TRBV27|NA|TRBD2
TGTGCCAGCAGTTCTAGATTAGCGGGAGGGGGGCAGCCCCAAGAGACCCAGTACTTC
CASSSRLAGGGQPQETQYF
>TRBJ2-7|TRBV6-1|NA|NA
TGTGCCAGCAGTGTACCTTACTTCGGGGAGCAGTACTTC
CASSVPYFGEQYF
>TRBJ2-1|TRBV5-5|NA|NA
TGTGCCAGCAGCTTGGAGGTTTTGGGGGAGAGGAGTGAGCAGTTCTTC
CASSLEVLGERSEQFF
>TRBJ2-7|TRBV7-2|few|NA
TGTGCCAGCAGCTTCGGCCCCACCTACGAGCAGTACTTC
CASSFGPTYEQYF
>TRBJ2-3|TRBV9|NA|NA
TGTGCCAGCAGCGTATACGGGGTCGCAGATACGCAGTATTTT
CASSVYGVADTQYF
>TRBJ1-1|TRBV7-6|NA|NA
TGTGCCAGCAGCTTAGTAGGGGTAGGACAAAAAAACACTGAAGCTTTCTTT
CASSLVGVGQKNTEAFF
>TRBJ1-2|TRBV5-4|NA|NA
TGTGCCAGCAGCTCAGAACCTCCCGAGGGCGGGTACTATGGCTACACCTTC
CASSSEPPEGGYYGYTF
>TRBJ2-7|TRBV6-5|NA|NA
TGTGCCAGCAGTTACAGACACGGCACCTACGAGCAGTACTTC
CASSYRHGTYEQYF
>TRBJ2-3|TRBV7-6|NA|NA
TGTGCCAGCAGCACTTACTTAGCGGACGGATACACAGATACGCAGTATTTT
CASSTYLADGYTDTQYF
>TRBJ1-1|TRBV6-5|NA|NA
TGTGCCAGCACTGGCGTGAGTACTGAAGCTTTCTTT
CASTGVSTEAFF
>TRBJ2-1|TRBV2|NA|NA
TGTGCCAGCAGTGAAGAGTCCCACCCGAGCTCCTACAATGAGCAGTTCTTC
CASSEESHPSSYNEQFF
>TRBJ2-7|TRBV10-3|NA|TRBD1
TGTGCCATCAGTTACACAGGGGGCGAACACGAGCAGTACTTC
CAISYTGGEHEQYF
>TRBJ2-1|TRBV27|NA|TRBD1
TGTGCCAGCAGTCGAGACAGGGGTTCCTACAATGAGCAGTTCTTC
CASSRDRGSYNEQFF
>TRBJ1-1|TRBV29-1|NA|NA
TGCAGCGTTCTCACAGGAGCCAACACTGAAGCTTTCTTT
CSVLTGANTEAFF
>TRBJ2-3|TRBV2|NA|NA
TGTGCCAGCACCCCTTTTCCGGGGCAGTATTTT
CASTPFPGQYF
>TRBJ1-2|TRBV11-2|NA|NA
TGTGCCAGCAACACGGGAAGGGATGATGGCTACACCTTC
CASNTGRDDGYTF
>TRBJ1-4|TRBV5-1|NA|TRBD1
TGCGCCAGCAGCTTGCGAGGACAGGGAGCAACTAATGAAAAACTGTTTTTT
CASSLRGQGATNEKLFF
>TRBJ2-7|TRBV27|NA|NA
TGTGCCAGCAGTTTATCGCACGCCTACGAGCAGTACTTC
CASSLSHAYEQYF
>TRBJ2-6|TRBV9|NA|NA
TGTGCCAGCAGCCTAACGAAGGCTGGGGCCAACGTCCTGACTTTC
CASSLTKAGANVLTF
>TRBJ1-4|TRBV28|once|NA
TGTGCCAGCAAGCGTGCAACTAATGAAAAACTGTTTTTT
CASKRATNEKLFF
>TRBJ2-7|TRBV27|NA|NA
TGTGCCAGCAGCGTTTTAGGGGGCTACGAGCAGTACTTC
CASSVLGGYEQYF
>TRBJ2-5|TRBV11-2|NA|NA
TGTGCCAGCAGCTCCCTGGGGAACCAGTACTTC
CASSSLGNQYF
>TRBJ2-7|TRBV4-3|NA|NA
TGCGCCAGCAGCCAAGGTAGGGGGTCCCTTTACGAGCAGTACTTC
CASSQGRGSLYEQYF
>TRBJ2-5|TRBV11-2|NA|NA
TGTGCCAGCAGCTTAGAACTAGATCAAGAGACCCAGTACTTC
CASSLELDQETQYF
>TRBJ2-1|TRBV29-1|NA|TRBD1
TGCAGCGTAGGACAGGGAATCAATGAGCAGTTCTTC
CSVGQGINEQFF
>TRBJ2-3|TRBV29-1|NA|NA
TGCAGCCTTACGACCAGGGATGCTTTCTCTAGCACAGATACGCAGTATTTT
CSLTTRDAFSSTDTQYF